This T cell receptor (beta chain) was profiled in a study of Ad26.COV2.S vaccination and SARS-CoV-2 variants. Study-level background: Donor joined the COV1001 Ad26.COV2.S trial arm. Study outcomes and limitations: After vaccination, reports described spike-specific CD8+ and CD4+ T cell responses as showing substantial breadth.

The V end was cut by 6 bases, the J end by 5 bases, with 19 bases between. Per germline, CDR1 LNHDA and CDR2 SQIVND (reference sequence). The length of the CDR3 is 15 residues. Method: immunoSEQ multiplex PCR; TCRdb's copy keeps in-frame clones and lacks some. The sample consists of roughly 380,000 clones, 88% of them appearing once. Indicated treatment: around 19 received Ad26.COV2.S at low or high dose, single or two shots; several received placebo; per-sample allocation not given. Following the first vaccine or placebo injection, samples were taken on day 63. In Boston, the donor was an adult between 18-55 years of age. As concerns this clone: Its antigen is undetermined.

This TCR came from a person between 18 and 65 years old who received the Ad26.COV2.S COVID-19 vaccine or a placebo. This specimen was peripheral blood, taken in a trial of Ad26.COV2.S vaccine versus placebo. V gene TRBV19 combines with J gene TRBJ1-1, with D maybe TRBD1 (6 bases). CDR3 loop: CASSLAGRGGTEAFF. The CDR3 nucleotides are TGTGCCAGTAGCCTGGCCGGCAGGGGAGGAACTGAAGCTTTCTTT.